One T cell receptor beta chain is described in this entry. Assay: immunoSEQ multiplex PCR; the TCRdb copy retains only in-frame clones and omits some. Here the sample spans tens of thousands of clones, roughly 90% being singletons. The data are from a study of T cell changes during pregnancy in multiple sclerosis. V was cut by 5 bases and J by 7 bases, with 17 bases left in between. Germline V gene data show CDR1 as MNHNS and CDR2 as SASEGT. The CDR3 consists of 15 residues. Material: peripheral blood, obtained in the second trimester of pregnancy. The origin of this receptor is a female donor in good health, enrolled as a control in a pregnancy study. The J gene is TRBJ1-4, the V gene TRBV6-1; the D is unclear. The chain's CDR3 is CASSSLGGGSEKLFF. CDR3 in DNA: TGTGCCAGCAGTTCCCTCGGCGGAGGGAGTGAAAAACTGTTTTTT.